This is a list of T cell receptor beta chains from one sample in a study of cytomegalovirus exposure and HLA in healthy donors. The data were produced by immunoSEQ multiplex PCR, yet TCRdb's version contains in-frame clones alone and is incomplete. The sample lists 100,000 or so clones, over 12% occurring once. What was sequenced was PBMCs. The receptors were gathered from a female donor in good health and CMV-seronegative. Each CDR3 is given with its conserved first and last residue. The D gene is left open where the match is weak. Size tells how often a clone was seen (once, few, many) or the class of an expanded clone, and some rows leave it out.

cdr3_nt cdr3_aa v_call clone_size j_call d_call
TGTGCCAGCAGCGCGGGCCTCTATCCCTCTGGAAACACCATATATTTT CASSAGLYPSGNTIYF TRBV7-6 - TRBJ1-3 -
TGCGCCAGCAGCCACCAGGGGGATGAAAAACTGTTTTTT CASSHQGDEKLFF TRBV4-3 - TRBJ1-4 TRBD1
TGTGCCAGCAGCAGAACAGTGAACACTGAAGCTTTCTTT CASSRTVNTEAFF TRBV7-6 few TRBJ1-1 -
TGCGCCAGCAGTCAATCTCGGTTGAAGCGGGGGGCATACAATGAGCAGTTCTTC CASSQSRLKRGAYNEQFF TRBV23-1 few TRBJ2-1 TRBD2
TGTGCCAGCAGTTACGGGCAGGGTAGGGGCACAGATACGCAGTATTTT CASSYGQGRGTDTQYF TRBV6-5 few TRBJ2-3 -
TGCGCCAGCAGCCTAAGGGCGGGGTATGGCTACACCTTC CASSLRAGYGYTF TRBV4-3 few TRBJ1-2 -
TGTGCCATCAGTGATCGGGGGATCGACTCTGGCTACACCTTC CAISDRGIDSGYTF TRBV10-3 - TRBJ1-2 -
TGTGCCAGCAGCGTTGTGCTAAACGACAATGAGCAGTTCTTC CASSVVLNDNEQFF TRBV7-9 - TRBJ2-1 -
TGCGCCAGCAGCCAAGGGACAGGGGAAACCAACGTCCTGACTTTC CASSQGTGETNVLTF TRBV4-3 - TRBJ2-6 TRBD1
TGTGCCAGCAGCTTAGCGCAGGCAAGTGAAGCTTTCTTT CASSLAQASEAFF TRBV7-9 few TRBJ1-1 -
TGTGCCAGCAGCTTAGGTTCAGGGCAGCGCTATGGCTACACCTTC CASSLGSGQRYGYTF TRBV7-2 - TRBJ1-2 -
TGTGCCAGCAGCGTGGGACAGGGGCCCGGGGAGCTGTTTTTT CASSVGQGPGELFF TRBV9 few TRBJ2-2 TRBD1
TGTGCCACCAGCAGTCGGCTAGCGGGGACCGGGTACAATGAGCAGTTCTTC CATSSRLAGTGYNEQFF TRBV15 - TRBJ2-1 TRBD2
TGCGCCAGCAGCCGCGAAGGTACGCGGGGGGGCGTTGAGCAGTTCTTC CASSREGTRGGVEQFF TRBV4-3 - TRBJ2-1 TRBD2
TGCGCCAGCAGCTTAACTAGCGGGGGGGCCAGTGAGCAGTTCTTC CASSLTSGGASEQFF TRBV5-1 - TRBJ2-1 TRBD2
TGCGCCAGCAGCTCGCGGGGACTAGCGGGGGGCGAATCCACAGATACGCAGTATTTT CASSSRGLAGGESTDTQYF TRBV5-1 - TRBJ2-3 TRBD2
TGTGCCAGCAGTTCGCACCGGGACTCCAGCCGCTCCGAGCAGTACTTC CASSSHRDSSRSEQYF TRBV27 - TRBJ2-7 -
TGCAGCGCCGGGGGACAGGGAGTGAACACTGAAGCTTTCTTT CSAGGQGVNTEAFF TRBV29-1 - TRBJ1-1 TRBD1
TGTGCCAGCAGCTTAGGCGGGGTGGTTAGCGGGGGACCATACAATGAGCAGTTCTTC CASSLGGVVSGGPYNEQFF TRBV13 - TRBJ2-1 TRBD2
TGTGCCATCAGTGAGTCTTCGAGGGCTAGAAACACCATATATTTT CAISESSRARNTIYF TRBV10-3 - TRBJ1-3 -
TGTGCCAGCAGTGATTTCTCGAGGGGGAACATTCAGTACTTC CASSDFSRGNIQYF TRBV2 - TRBJ2-4 -
TGCGCCAGCAGCCCTGGACTAGTGGCCAAAAACATTCAGTACTTC CASSPGLVAKNIQYF TRBV5-1 - TRBJ2-4 TRBD2
TGTGCCAGCAGCTTAGCGGAGGGGTCAGATACGCAGTATTTT CASSLAEGSDTQYF TRBV6-5 - TRBJ2-3 -
TGTGCCAGCAGCGCCGGGACTGGGGGAAACACCATATATTTT CASSAGTGGNTIYF TRBV7-9 few TRBJ1-3 -
TGTGCCTGGAGTTCCAATCCAGATACGCAGTATTTT CAWSSNPDTQYF TRBV30 - TRBJ2-3 -
TGCAGCGCTAGGTTGGGAGGTAATGAAAAACTGTTTTTT CSARLGGNEKLFF TRBV29-1 - TRBJ1-4 -
TGCGCCAGCCTTACGACTAGCGGGGGCGGGGAGACCCAGTACTTC CASLTTSGGGETQYF TRBV5-1 - TRBJ2-5 TRBD2
TGCAGCGTTGAAGCCAGGGGGCTCGGTGAGCAGTTCTTC CSVEARGLGEQFF TRBV29-1 few TRBJ2-1 TRBD1
TGTGCCAGCCAGGTCAGGGTTGATTCCGGGGAGCTGTTTTTT CASQVRVDSGELFF TRBV9 - TRBJ2-2 -
TGTACCAGCAGCTTTCGACAGCTGAACACTGAAGCTTTCTTT CTSSFRQLNTEAFF TRBV5-6 - TRBJ1-1 -
TGTGCCAGCGGGACACTGAATAGCAATCAGCCCCAGCATTTT CASGTLNSNQPQHF TRBV2 - TRBJ1-5 -
TGTGCCAGCAGCTTGGGGGACTTGACCAGCTCCTACGAGCAGTACTTC CASSLGDLTSSYEQYF TRBV7-9 few TRBJ2-7 -
TGCGCCAGCAGCTCCGCACCGACAGGGGTTGATGAAAAACTGTTTTTT CASSSAPTGVDEKLFF TRBV5-1 - TRBJ1-4 TRBD1
TGTGCCAGCAGTGAAGGAGGGGGACGGAGCAATCAGCCCCAGCATTTT CASSEGGGRSNQPQHF TRBV2 few TRBJ1-5 -
TGTGCCAGTAGTATAGGACAGGCGAACACTGAAGCTTTCTTT CASSIGQANTEAFF TRBV19 few TRBJ1-1 -
TGTGCCAGCAGATCTACACCCGGGACAGCGAACACTGAAGCTTTCTTT CASRSTPGTANTEAFF TRBV27 - TRBJ1-1 TRBD1
TGCGCCAGCAGCCAACTGCCAGGGGGATACTCTGGGGCCAACGTCCTGACTTTC CASSQLPGGYSGANVLTF TRBV4-3 - TRBJ2-6 TRBD1
TGCAGCGTTGACGGCCAACAGGGGGCCCAAGAGACCCAGTACTTC CSVDGQQGAQETQYF TRBV29-1 - TRBJ2-5 TRBD1
TGCGCCAGCAGCTTGGCCGGGAGGGGTGAGCAGTACTTC CASSLAGRGEQYF TRBV5-1 few TRBJ2-7 TRBD2
TGTGCCTGGAATGCCGGGGGGAACACTGAAGCTTTCTTT CAWNAGGNTEAFF TRBV30 few TRBJ1-1 -
TGTGCCAGCAGCGTACGACAGGGGACTGGGGCCAACGTCCTGACTTTC CASSVRQGTGANVLTF TRBV7-2 few TRBJ2-6 TRBD1
TGTGCCACCAGCACCCTAATGGGGCTCTCCAATGAGCAGTTCTTC CATSTLMGLSNEQFF TRBV15 - TRBJ2-1 -
- CASSSSGLAGQETQYF TRBV6-6 - TRBJ2-5 -
TGTGCCAGCAGCTTGACCCAAGGAGCGAATGAGCAGTTCTTC CASSLTQGANEQFF TRBV7-9 - TRBJ2-1 -
TGTGCCAGCAGCTTAGTAGAGGTTAACTATGGCTACACCTTC CASSLVEVNYGYTF TRBV7-9 - TRBJ1-2 -
TGTGCCAGTAGTCTCCAAATATCCGGGACAGGGGCCCCCAATGAGCAGTTCTTC CASSLQISGTGAPNEQFF TRBV19 few TRBJ2-1 TRBD1
TGTGCCAGCACCATTTTCCCAGGGGCGGACTATGGCTACACCTTC CASTIFPGADYGYTF TRBV11-2 - TRBJ1-2 -
TGCGCCAGCAGCCAAGATCCTAGCGGGGGCTACGAGCAGTACTTC CASSQDPSGGYEQYF TRBV4-3 - TRBJ2-7 TRBD2
TGCGCCAGCAGCGCCCCACCCGGGACAGGGATACAAAACACTGAAGCTTTCTTT CASSAPPGTGIQNTEAFF TRBV5-1 - TRBJ1-1 TRBD1
TGTGCCAGCAGCCGACAGGGTGACTCTGGAAACACCATATATTTT CASSRQGDSGNTIYF TRBV7-2 - TRBJ1-3 TRBD1